This T cell receptor beta chain was found in a study of human T cells and chemical hapten exposure. About the study: Per-sample TCR yield variability stemmed mainly from small pooled library volume differences.

This clonotype has just a few counts. The antigen is undetermined. Study-level findings and limits: Once DPC sensitization occurred, TCRs above 1 in 1000 frequency showed no change.

It was the library that attached unique molecular identifiers to individual cDNA molecules. In the source study's methods: With a range of about 20,000 to 700,000, the median per sample was roughly 95,000 TCRs. MiXCR was run by TCRdb on the RACE reads, yielding one entry per CDR3 protein. TCRdb's processing, not the authors', yielded these V and J calls. This table holds roughly 30,000 distinct CDR3 sequences, nearly 7.5% found once. Time point denoted: healthy volunteer bleed at 2 weeks. The study extracted total RNA from unfractionated whole blood. This CDR3 has 14 residues. Germline V lookup: CDR1 SGHTA, CDR2 FQGNSA. V was clipped by 2 bases and J by 7 bases, with 11 bases between them.

The clonotype was recovered from a human donor in good health. Some clones in this sample may be carry-over from other donors' samples. V and J are TRBV7-2 and TRBJ2-2; D may be TRBD2 (5 bases). The sequenced sample consisted of whole blood. This chain's CDR3 is CASSLTGRGGELFF. The DNA for the CDR3 is TGTGCCAGCAGCTTAACGGGTCGGGGCGGGGAGCTGTTTTTT.